The next 23 T cell receptor beta chains were all read from a single sample in a study of CD8+CD57+ T cells in acquired aplastic anemia. The template for TCR beta VDJ and CDR3 sequence profiling was genomic DNA. TCRdb ran MiXCR on the reads and lists one entry per CDR3 protein. The sample carries roughly 190,000 distinct CDR3 sequences, roughly half recorded once. Sequencing used sorted CD4+, CD8+, or CD8+CD57+ T cells (not recorded which) from PBMCs. These receptors came from a human donor in good health, serving as a control.

This clonotype was observed many times. The chain employs TRBV6-1 and TRBJ2-3; 9 bases are shared with TRBD1. The J segment lost 2 bases and the V segment lost 6 bases, leaving 3 bases of the junction unmatched. Germline V gene data show CDR1 as MNHNS and CDR2 as SASEGT. The CDR3 spans 14 residues. The CDR3 protein is CASRGDRVTDTQYF. In DNA form, the CDR3 reads TGTGCCAGCAGGGGGGACAGGGTCACAGATACGCAGTATTTT.

This clonotype appeared a few times. The V and J genes are TRBV30 and TRBJ1-5, with D possibly being TRBD1 (5 bases). This CDR3 comprises 14 residues. The V gene's germline CDR1 is GTSNPN and CDR2 SVGIG (reference sequence). Between the trimmed V and J ends, which lost 3 bases and 4 bases, there was a span of 13 bases. DNA of the CDR3: TGTGCCTGGAGCCAACAGGTAGCAAATCAGCCCCAGCATTTT. This gives the protein CAWSQQVANQPQHF.

In this sample, this clonotype turned up a few times. The rearrangement uses TRBV5-8 and TRBJ2-1; TRBD2 matches at 7 bases. The CDR3 consists of 15 residues. The V and J ends lost 0 bases and 12 bases, in that order; junction bases with no gene match: 12. Germline lookup yields CDR1 SGHTS and CDR2 YDEGEE. The CDR3 is CASSLGDYRERVQFF. In DNA form, the CDR3 reads TGTGCCAGCAGCTTGGGGGACTACCGCGAAAGGGTGCAGTTCTTC.

The rearrangement joins TRBV28 to TRBJ1-2, with TRBD1 matching over 12 bases. Germline lookup yields CDR1 MDHEN and CDR2 SYDVKM. This CDR3 is 14 amino acids long. Trimming cost V 8 bases and J 8 bases; bases outside gene matches: 9. The CDR3 region has the DNA TGTGCCAGCCGTTCGGGACAGGGGGCTAGGGGCTACACCTTC. Amino acids: CASRSGQGARGYTF.

The chain employs TRBV19 and TRBJ2-7; 7 bases fit TRBD2. Unmatched junction bases numbered 6, after V lost 4 bases and J lost 6 bases. Germline CDR1 and CDR2: LNHDA and SQIVND (reference sequence). The CDR3 length is 13 residues. Here the CDR3 DNA reads TGTGCCAGTAGTAACGGAGGGGAGGGCGAGCAGTACTTC. It specifies CASSNGGEGEQYF.

This clonotype appeared many times. The chain employs TRBV12-3 or TRBV12-4 and TRBJ2-2; D gene uncertain. This CDR3 has 16 amino acids. Trimming took 1 base from V and 1 from J, leaving 10 bases between them. This CDR3 reads CASSLVLGKNTGELFF. Written as DNA, the CDR3 is TGTGCCAGCAGTTTAGTGTTGGGCAAGAACACCGGGGAGCTGTTTTTT.

The table lists this clonotype with many counts. The genes are TRBV6-2 or TRBV6-3 and TRBJ1-1; the match to TRBD1 covers 11 bases. The V and J ends lost 6 bases and 3 bases, in that order; junction bases with no gene match: 9. Germline lookup yields CDR1 MNHEY and CDR2 SVGEGT. The CDR3 loop spans 16 amino acids. CDR3 residues: CASRTPDRGRYTEAFF. As DNA, the CDR3 is TGTGCCAGCAGGACCCCGGACAGGGGGCGATACACTGAAGCTTTCTTT.

The chain links TRBV7-9 to TRBJ2-5; perhaps TRBD2 as D (5 bases). The V and J ends lost 2 bases and 5 bases respectively, with 15 bases between them. In germline, CDR1 is SEHNR, CDR2 FQNEAQ (reference sequence). CDR3 length: 15 residues. CDR3: CASSLYWASSETQYF. The CDR3 region has the DNA TGTGCCAGCAGCTTATATTGGGCTAGCTCTGAGACCCAGTACTTC.

The chain recombines TRBV10-3 with TRBJ2-5; 12 bases map to TRBD2. Trimming cost V 5 bases and J 4 bases; bases outside gene matches: 2. CDR3 length: 14 amino acids. Germline CDR1 is ENHRY and CDR2 is SYGVKD. In DNA form, the CDR3 reads TGTGCCATCAGTACGACTAGCGGGGGAGAGACCCAGTACTTC. Protein sequence: CAISTTSGGETQYF.

This clonotype was observed many times. This chain connects TRBV7-2 to TRBJ2-5, with 13 bases matching TRBD2. This CDR3 region has 18 residues. With V trimmed by 1 base and J by 1 base, 6 bases remained unmatched. Germline CDR1 reads SGHTA; CDR2 reads FQGNSA. CDR3 sequence reads: CASSLGVTSGGGQETQYF. The CDR3 nucleotides read TGTGCCAGCAGCTTAGGGGTCACTAGCGGGGGGGGCCAAGAGACCCAGTACTTC. Full variable domain (rest looked up from reference TRBV7-2 and TRBJ2-5): GAGVSQSPSNKVTEKGKDVELRCDPISGHTALYWYRQSLGQGLEFLIYFQGNSAPDKSGLPSDRFSAERTGGSVSTLTIQRTQQEDSAVYLCASSLGVTSGGGQETQYFGPGTRLLVL.

The sample holds many counts of this clonotype. The chain joins TRBV28 to TRBJ1-2; 7 bases are shared with TRBD1. Germline V gene sequence: CDR1 MDHEN, CDR2 SYDVKM. J gave up 6 bases and V 5 bases, and 9 bases lay outside the gene matches. The CDR3 spans 14 residues. The CDR3: CASSPSDRPDGYTF. In DNA, the CDR3 is TGTGCCAGCAGTCCATCGGACAGGCCGGATGGCTACACCTTC.

In this sample, this clonotype turned up many times. This chain joins TRBV20-1 and TRBJ2-7, with TRBD2 matching over 8 bases. This CDR3 is built from 15 residues. Trimming cost V 3 bases and J 3 bases; bases outside gene matches: 10. Germline V CDR1 and CDR2: DFQATT, SNEGSKA (reference sequence). CDR3 sequence reads: CSARLRVAGNYEQYF. The CDR3 DNA follows: TGCAGTGCTAGGTTGAGGGTAGCGGGGAACTACGAGCAGTACTTC.

The genes are TRBV7-9 and TRBJ1-2; D is uncertain. This CDR3 region has 14 residues. V was clipped by 4 bases and J by 0 bases, with 9 bases between them. Germline values: CDR1 SEHNR, CDR2 FQNEAQ (reference sequence). The CDR3 sequence is CASSSSGANYGYTF. CDR3 in DNA: TGTGCCAGCAGCTCATCGGGTGCTAACTATGGCTACACCTTC.

J is TRBJ2-6 and V is TRBV19; D is ambiguous. CDR3 size: 14 residues. The germline gives CDR1 LNHDA, CDR2 SQIVND (reference sequence). V lost 3 bases and J 2 bases, leaving 5 bases between the germline ends. The CDR3 reads CASSMGTGANVLTF. The CDR3 DNA is TGTGCCAGTAGTATGGGTACTGGGGCCAACGTCCTGACTTTC.

This clonotype has a handful of counts. The CDR3 bases are TGTGCCAGCAGCCCGACAGGGACCGAGCAGTACTTC. It yields the protein CASSPTGTEQYF. This chain joins TRBV9 and TRBJ2-7, with TRBD1 matching 7 bases. From germline, CDR1 is SGDLS and CDR2 YYNGEE. The V and J ends lost 4 bases and 6 bases, in that order; junction bases with no gene match: 4. The CDR3 has 12 residues.

CDR3 residues: CSAGGGGGNNYGYTF. The CDR3, as DNA: TGCAGTGCCGGCGGAGGGGGCGGAAATAACTATGGCTACACCTTC. The V call is TRBV20-1, the J call TRBJ1-2; 7 nucleotides agree with TRBD1. Looked up from germline, CDR1 is DFQATT and CDR2 is SNEGSKA (reference sequence). This CDR3 region has 15 residues. The junction had 11 bases not matched to a gene; V was cut back by 6 bases and J by 1 base.

The CDR3, as DNA: TGTGCCAGCAGTGAGCAGTACGAGCAGTACTTC. Translating gives CASSEQYEQYF. V usage is TRBV2 and J usage is TRBJ2-7; D is undetermined. Germline CDR1 and CDR2: SNHLY and FYNNEI. Trimming removed 3 bases from V and 4 bases from J, with 4 bases in between. CDR3 length: 11 amino acids.

Only a few counts were recorded for this clonotype. The chain links TRBV2 to TRBJ2-3; D may be TRBD2 (5 bases). CDR1 SNHLY and CDR2 FYNNEI come from the germline V gene. This CDR3 is 12 amino acids long. Trimming cost V 6 bases and J 6 bases, with 10 bases left between them. Written as DNA, the CDR3 is TGTGCCAGCAGACTAGGTCGCGATACGCAGTATTTT. Translating gives CASRLGRDTQYF.

This clonotype has at least ten counts. The V call is TRBV20-1, the J call TRBJ1-5; no firm D call. CDR3 length equals 13 residues. Germline V lookup: CDR1 DFQATT, CDR2 SNEGSKA (reference sequence). Trimming cost V 0 bases and J 4 bases, with 7 bases left between them. This chain's CDR3 is CSARDSWNQPQHF. DNA for the CDR3: TGCAGTGCTAGAGACAGTTGGAATCAGCCCCAGCATTTT.

This clonotype has at least ten counts. This chain joins TRBV5-6 and TRBJ2-5, with TRBD2 identical over 9 bases. The J segment lost 2 bases and the V segment lost 1 base, leaving 3 bases of the junction unmatched. The germline gives CDR1 SGHDT, CDR2 YYEEEE. The CDR3 runs to 15 residues. Here the CDR3 reads CASSLQRGVQETQYF. CDR3 coding DNA: TGTGCCAGCAGCTTGCAGCGGGGGGTACAAGAGACCCAGTACTTC.

The chain is built from TRBV19 and TRBJ2-2, with 10 bases identical to TRBD2. This CDR3 region has 18 residues. CDR1 LNHDA and CDR2 SQIVND come from the germline V gene (reference sequence). After removal of 5 bases from V and 2 bases from J, the junction contained 11 bases not matched to a gene. CDR3 sequence reads: CASSPLAGAPPNTGELFF. The CDR3 bases are TGTGCCAGTAGTCCTCTAGCGGGGGCCCCACCTAACACCGGGGAGCTGTTTTTT.

This rearrangement joins TRBV11-2 to TRBJ2-7; D possibly corresponds to TRBD2 (7 bases). V was trimmed by 2 bases and J by 2 bases, leaving 22 bases between them. The CDR3 runs 18 residues. Germline loops: CDR1 SGHAT, CDR2 FQNNGV. CDR3 residues: CASSLLLGGGAWPYEQYF. In nucleotides, the CDR3 is TGTGCCAGCAGCTTATTACTAGGGGGGGGGGCCTGGCCCTACGAGCAGTACTTC.

The gene calls are TRBV10-1 and TRBJ1-5; 7 nucleotides line up with TRBD1. J lost 5 bases, V lost 2 bases, and 9 bases had no gene match. Per germline, CDR1 WNHNN and CDR2 SYGVQD (reference sequence). This CDR3 has 16 amino acids. The CDR3 region is CASSERRDSPYQPQHF. The CDR3, as DNA: TGCGCCAGCAGTGAGCGCCGGGACAGCCCGTATCAGCCCCAGCATTTT.